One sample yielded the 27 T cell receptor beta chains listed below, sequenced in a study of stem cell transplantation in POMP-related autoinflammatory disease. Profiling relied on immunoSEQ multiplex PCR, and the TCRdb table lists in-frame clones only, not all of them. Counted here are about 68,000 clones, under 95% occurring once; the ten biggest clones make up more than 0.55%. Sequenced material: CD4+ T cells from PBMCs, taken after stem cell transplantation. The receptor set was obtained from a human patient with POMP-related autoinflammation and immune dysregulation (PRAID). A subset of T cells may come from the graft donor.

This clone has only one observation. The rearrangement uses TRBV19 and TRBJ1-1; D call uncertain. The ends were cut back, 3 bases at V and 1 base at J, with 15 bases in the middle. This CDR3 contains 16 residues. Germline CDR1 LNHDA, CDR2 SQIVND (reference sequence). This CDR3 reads CASSIHHLSGNTEAFF. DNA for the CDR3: TGTGCCAGTAGTATCCACCACTTATCCGGGAACACTGAAGCTTTCTTT.

Written as DNA, the CDR3 is TGTGCCAGCGCTACAGGGCCGGGGGAACACTATGGCTACACCTTC. This encodes CASATGPGEHYGYTF. This chain uses TRBV18 with TRBJ1-2, with a tentative D call TRBD1 (6 bases). CDR3 length: 15 residues. Trimming shortened V by 8 bases and J by 3 bases, and 19 bases separated the two germline ends. Per germline, CDR1 KGHSH and CDR2 LQKENI.

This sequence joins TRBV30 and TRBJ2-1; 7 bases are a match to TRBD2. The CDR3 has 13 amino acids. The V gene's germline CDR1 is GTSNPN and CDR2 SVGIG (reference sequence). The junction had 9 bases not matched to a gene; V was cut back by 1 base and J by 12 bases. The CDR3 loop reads CAWSGPSERGQFF. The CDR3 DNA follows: TGTGCCTGGAGTGGCCCCAGTGAGCGGGGGCAGTTCTTC.

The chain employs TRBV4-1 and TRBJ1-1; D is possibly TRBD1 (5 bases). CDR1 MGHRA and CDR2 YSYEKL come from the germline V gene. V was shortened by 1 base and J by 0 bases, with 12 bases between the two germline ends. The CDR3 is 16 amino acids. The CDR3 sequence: CASSQGLGTVNTEAFF. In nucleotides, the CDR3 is TGCGCCAGCAGCCAAGGCTTAGGGACGGTGAACACTGAAGCTTTCTTT.

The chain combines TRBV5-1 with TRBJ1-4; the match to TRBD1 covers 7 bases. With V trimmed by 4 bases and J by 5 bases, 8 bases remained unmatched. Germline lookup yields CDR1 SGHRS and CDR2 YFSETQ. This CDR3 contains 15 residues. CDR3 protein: CASSLKGQLNEKLFF. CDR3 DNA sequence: TGCGCCAGCAGCCTAAAGGGACAGCTGAATGAAAAACTGTTTTTT.

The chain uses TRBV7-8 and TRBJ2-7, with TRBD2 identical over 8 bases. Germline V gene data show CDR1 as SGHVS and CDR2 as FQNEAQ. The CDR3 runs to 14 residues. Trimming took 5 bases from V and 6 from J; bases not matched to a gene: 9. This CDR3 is CASSRSGTQPEQYF. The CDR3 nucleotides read TGTGCCAGCAGCCGTAGCGGGACTCAACCCGAGCAGTACTTC. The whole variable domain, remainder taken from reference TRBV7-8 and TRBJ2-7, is GAGVSQSPRYKVAKRGQDVALRCDPISGHVSLFWYQQALGQGPEFLTYFQNEAQLDKSGLPSDRFFAERPEGSVSTLKIQRTQQEDSAVYLCASSRSGTQPEQYFGPGTRLTVT.

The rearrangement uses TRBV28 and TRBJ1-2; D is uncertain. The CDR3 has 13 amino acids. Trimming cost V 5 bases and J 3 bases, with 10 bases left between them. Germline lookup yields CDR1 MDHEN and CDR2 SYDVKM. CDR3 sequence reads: CASSALTHYGYTF. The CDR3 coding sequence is TGTGCCAGCAGTGCCCTGACCCACTATGGCTACACCTTC.

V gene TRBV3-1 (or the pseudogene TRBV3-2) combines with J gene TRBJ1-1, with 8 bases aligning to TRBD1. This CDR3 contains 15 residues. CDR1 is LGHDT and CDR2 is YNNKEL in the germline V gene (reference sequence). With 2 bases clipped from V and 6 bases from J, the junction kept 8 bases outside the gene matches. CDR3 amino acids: CASSQLTGEYAEAFF. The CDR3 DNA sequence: TGTGCCAGCAGCCAACTGACAGGGGAATATGCTGAAGCTTTCTTT.

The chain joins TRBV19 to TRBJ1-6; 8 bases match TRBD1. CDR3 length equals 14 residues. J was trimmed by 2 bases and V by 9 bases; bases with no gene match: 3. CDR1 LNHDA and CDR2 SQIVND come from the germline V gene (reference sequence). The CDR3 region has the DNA TGTGCCAGCAGGGGGCTCGCCTATAATTCACCCCTCCACTTT. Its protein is CASRGLAYNSPLHF.

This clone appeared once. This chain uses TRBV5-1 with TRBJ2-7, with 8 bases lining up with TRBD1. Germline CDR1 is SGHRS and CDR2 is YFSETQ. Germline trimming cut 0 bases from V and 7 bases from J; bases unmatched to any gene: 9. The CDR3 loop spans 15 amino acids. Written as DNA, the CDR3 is TGCGCCAGCAGCTTGGCGGCAGGGGGCGCTAGGGAGCAGTACTTC. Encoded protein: CASSLAAGGAREQYF.

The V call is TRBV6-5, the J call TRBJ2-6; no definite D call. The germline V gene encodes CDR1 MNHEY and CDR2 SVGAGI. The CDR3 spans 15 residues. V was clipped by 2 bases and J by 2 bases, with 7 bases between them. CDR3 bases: TGTGCCAGCAGTTACGCCCGCGCTGGGGCCAACGTCCTGACTTTC. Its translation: CASSYARAGANVLTF.

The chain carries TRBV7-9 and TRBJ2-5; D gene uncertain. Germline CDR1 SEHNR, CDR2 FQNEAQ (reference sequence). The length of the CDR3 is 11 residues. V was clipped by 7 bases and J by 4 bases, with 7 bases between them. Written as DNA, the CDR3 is TGTGCCAGCACGTCGGTAGAGACCCAGTACTTC. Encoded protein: CASTSVETQYF.

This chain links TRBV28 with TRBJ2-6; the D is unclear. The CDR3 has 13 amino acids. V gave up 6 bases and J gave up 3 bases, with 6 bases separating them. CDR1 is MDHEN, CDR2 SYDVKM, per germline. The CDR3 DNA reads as TGTGCCAGCAGGGCCTTTGGGGCCAACGTCCTGACTTTC. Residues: CASRAFGANVLTF.

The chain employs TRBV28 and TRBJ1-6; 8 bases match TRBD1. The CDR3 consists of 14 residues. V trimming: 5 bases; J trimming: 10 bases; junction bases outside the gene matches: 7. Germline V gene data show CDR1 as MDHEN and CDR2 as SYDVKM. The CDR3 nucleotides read TGTGCCAGCAGTCCGGACAGGGTAGGCTCACCCCTCCACTTT. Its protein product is CASSPDRVGSPLHF. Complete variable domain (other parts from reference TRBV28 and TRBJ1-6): DVKVTQSSRYLVKRTGEKVFLECVQDMDHENMFWYRQDPGLGLRLIYFSYDVKMKEKGDIPEGYSVSREKKERFSLILESASTNQTSMYLCASSPDRVGSPLHFGNGTRLTVT.

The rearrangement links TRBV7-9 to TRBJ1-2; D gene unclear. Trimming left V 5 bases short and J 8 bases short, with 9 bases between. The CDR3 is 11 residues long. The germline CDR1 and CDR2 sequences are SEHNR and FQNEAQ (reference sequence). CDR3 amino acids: CASSATGGYTF. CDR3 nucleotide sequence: TGTGCCAGCAGCGCCACGGGGGGCTACACCTTC.

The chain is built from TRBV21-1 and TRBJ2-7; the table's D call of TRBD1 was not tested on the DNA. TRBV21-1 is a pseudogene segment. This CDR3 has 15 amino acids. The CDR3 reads CASSTKWGLSYEQYF. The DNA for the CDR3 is TGTGCCAGCAGCACCAAATGGGGGCTCTCCTACGAGCAGTACTTC.

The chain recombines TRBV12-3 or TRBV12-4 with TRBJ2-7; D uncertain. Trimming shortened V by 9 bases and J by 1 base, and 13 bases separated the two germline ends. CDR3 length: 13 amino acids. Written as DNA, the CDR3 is TGTGCCAGGACCCAGGTCGAATCCTACGAGCAGTACGTC. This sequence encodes CARTQVESYEQYV.

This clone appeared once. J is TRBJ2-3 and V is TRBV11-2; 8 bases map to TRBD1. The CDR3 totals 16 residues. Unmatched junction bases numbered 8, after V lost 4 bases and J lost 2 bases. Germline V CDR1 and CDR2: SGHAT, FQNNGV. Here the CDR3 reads CASSSRGQGYTDTQYF. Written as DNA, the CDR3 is TGTGCCAGCAGCTCTCGCGGACAGGGCTACACAGATACGCAGTATTTT.

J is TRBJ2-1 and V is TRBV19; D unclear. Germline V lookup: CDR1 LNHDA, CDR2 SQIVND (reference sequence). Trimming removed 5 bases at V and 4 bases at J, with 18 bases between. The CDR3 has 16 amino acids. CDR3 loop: CASSDFRSRSYNEQFF. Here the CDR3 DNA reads TGTGCCAGTAGTGACTTCCGGTCGCGTTCTTACAATGAGCAGTTCTTC.

Written as DNA, the CDR3 is TGCGCCAGCAGGTTAAGCGGTAGCTCCTACGAGCAGTACTTC. It translates to CASRLSGSSYEQYF. The chain carries TRBV5-1 and TRBJ2-7, with a tentative D call TRBD2 (5 bases). This CDR3 spans 14 amino acids. Per germline, CDR1 SGHRS and CDR2 YFSETQ. Deletions cut 5 bases from V and 0 bases from J, with 12 bases between.

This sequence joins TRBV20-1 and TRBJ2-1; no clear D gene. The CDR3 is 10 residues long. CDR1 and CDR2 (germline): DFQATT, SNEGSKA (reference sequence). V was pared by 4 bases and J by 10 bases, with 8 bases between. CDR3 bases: TGCAGTGCTAAAATAAAAGAGCAGTTCTTC. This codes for CSAKIKEQFF.

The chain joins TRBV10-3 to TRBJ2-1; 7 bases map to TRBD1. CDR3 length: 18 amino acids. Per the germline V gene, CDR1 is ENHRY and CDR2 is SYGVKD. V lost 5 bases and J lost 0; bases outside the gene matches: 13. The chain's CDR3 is CAISPSPGTANSYNEQFF. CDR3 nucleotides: TGTGCCATCAGTCCCAGTCCCGGGACAGCCAACTCCTACAATGAGCAGTTCTTC.

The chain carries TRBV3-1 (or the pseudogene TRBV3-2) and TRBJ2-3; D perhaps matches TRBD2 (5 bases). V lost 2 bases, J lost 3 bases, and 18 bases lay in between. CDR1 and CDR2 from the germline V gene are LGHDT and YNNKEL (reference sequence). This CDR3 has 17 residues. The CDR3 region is CASSQQFLGPGTDTQYF. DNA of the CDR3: TGTGCCAGCAGCCAACAGTTTTTAGGTCCGGGGACAGATACGCAGTATTTT.

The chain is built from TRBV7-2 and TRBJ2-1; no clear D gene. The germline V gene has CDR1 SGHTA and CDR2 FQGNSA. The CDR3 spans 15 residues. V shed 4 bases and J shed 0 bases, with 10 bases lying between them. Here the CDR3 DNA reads TGTGCCAGCAGCTCCACGCGGTCCTCCTACAATGAGCAGTTCTTC. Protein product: CASSSTRSSYNEQFF.

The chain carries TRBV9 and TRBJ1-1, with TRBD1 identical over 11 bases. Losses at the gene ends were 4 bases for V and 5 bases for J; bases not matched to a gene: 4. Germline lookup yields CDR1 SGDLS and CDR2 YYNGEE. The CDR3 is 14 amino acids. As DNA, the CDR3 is TGTGCCAGCAGCATCGGGACAGGGGGTACTGAAGCTTTCTTT. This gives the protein CASSIGTGGTEAFF.

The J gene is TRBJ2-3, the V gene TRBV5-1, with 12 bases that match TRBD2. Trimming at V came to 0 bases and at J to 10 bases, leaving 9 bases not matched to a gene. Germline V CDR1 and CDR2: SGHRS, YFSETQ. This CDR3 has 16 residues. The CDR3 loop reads CASSLGPSGRAVSQYF. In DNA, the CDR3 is TGCGCCAGCAGCTTGGGGCCTAGCGGGAGGGCCGTTTCGCAGTATTTT.

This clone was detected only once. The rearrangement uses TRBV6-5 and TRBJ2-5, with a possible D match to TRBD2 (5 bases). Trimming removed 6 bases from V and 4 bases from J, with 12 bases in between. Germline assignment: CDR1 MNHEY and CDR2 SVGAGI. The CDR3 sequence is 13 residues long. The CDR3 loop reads CASRLVLGETQYF. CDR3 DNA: TGTGCCAGCAGACTAGTATTAGGAGAGACCCAGTACTTC.